What follows are 25 T cell receptor beta chains derived from one specimen sequenced in a study of molecular identifiers for immune sequencing clone quantification. Each CDR3 protein is one row after TCRdb ran MiXCR on the PCR reads. The sample lists about 100,000 distinct CDR3 sequences; roughly 38% were seen once. Sequencing input: naive CD8+ T cells from blood, with Jurkat cell RNA spiked in. Subset indicated: FACS-sorted CD8+CD4-CCR7+CD45RA+ naive T cells. The receptors were gathered from a human donor in good health. Some libraries in this study had Jurkat cell RNA spiked in.

The chain uses TRBV6-2 or TRBV6-3 and TRBJ1-1, with D tentatively TRBD1 (5 bases). V gave up 5 bases and J gave up 3 bases, with 13 bases separating them. CDR1 and CDR2 from the germline V gene are MNHEY and SVGEGT. This CDR3 contains 14 residues. The CDR3 spells CASSRRGWDTEAFF. CDR3 bases: TGTGCCAGCAGTCGGAGGGGCTGGGACACTGAAGCTTTCTTT.

The rearrangement joins TRBV4-2 to TRBJ2-5, with D tentatively TRBD2 (5 bases). Trimming took 1 base from V and 0 from J, leaving 9 bases between them. CDR3 length equals 15 residues. In germline, CDR1 is LGHNA, CDR2 YNFKEQ. The CDR3 sequence is CASSQAGGYQETQYF. CDR3 coding DNA: TGTGCCAGCAGCCAAGCGGGCGGGTACCAAGAGACCCAGTACTTC.

This clonotype was recorded a few times. At one end the junction does not follow the germline gene, possibly because of a read error. The chain is built from TRBV15 and TRBJ2-7; tentative D call: TRBD1 (6 bases). The CDR3 loop spans 18 amino acids. Germline V gene data show CDR1 as LNHNV and CDR2 as YYDKDF (reference sequence). The CDR3 coding sequence is TGTGCCACCAGCAGAGACCCCTCGGGACACCCATCTTCCTACGAACAGTACTTC. It specifies CATSRDPSGHPSSYEQYF.

This sequence joins TRBV28 and TRBJ2-7; 8 bases match TRBD2. CDR1 and CDR2 from the germline V gene are MDHEN and SYDVKM. The V segment lost 5 bases and the J segment 5 bases; nucleotides outside the gene matches: 5. The CDR3 is 13 residues long. Here the CDR3 reads CASSPAGVHEQYF. CDR3 coding DNA: TGTGCCAGCAGTCCAGCGGGAGTCCACGAGCAGTACTTC.

The rearrangement links TRBV7-2 to TRBJ2-7; D is undetermined. The V end was cut by 4 bases, the J end by 3 bases, with 16 bases between. Germline V gene lookup returns CDR1 SGHTA and CDR2 FQGNSA. The CDR3 length is 15 residues. CDR3 sequence reads: CASSSDLDVDYEQYF. DNA of the CDR3: TGTGCCAGCAGCTCCGACCTCGATGTGGACTACGAGCAGTACTTC.

Notes on this clonotype: Without the conserved terminal phenylalanine or tryptophan, this CDR3 likely stems from a read error. The CDR3 DNA follows: TGTGCCAGCAGCGCCGGGACTAGCGACGACAATGAGCAGTTCCTC. It encodes CASSAGTSDDNEQFL. V is TRBV9 and J is TRBJ2-1; TRBD2 matches at 10 bases. The V segment lost 3 bases and the J segment 5 bases; nucleotides outside the gene matches: 5. This CDR3 spans 15 amino acids. The germline CDR1 and CDR2 sequences are SGDLS and YYNGEE.

With respect to this clonotype: A clone one base away is much larger, so this may be a read error. V gene TRBV2 combines with J gene TRBJ1-5, with no clear D. The CDR3 has 13 amino acids. CDR1 is SNHLY and CDR2 is FYNNEI in the germline V gene. The CDR3 loop reads CACSEGPPQPQHF. The DNA of the CDR3 is TGTGCCTGCAGCGAGGGCCCGCCCCAGCCCCAGCATTTT.

This clonotype was seen a handful of times. V gene TRBV2 combines with J gene TRBJ1-2; 8 bases align to TRBD1. The length of the CDR3 is 13 residues. CDR1 and CDR2 (germline): SNHLY, FYNNEI. V dropped 9 bases and J dropped 2; count of bases not matched to a gene: 5. CDR3 amino acids: CAREDRGNYGYTF. For the CDR3, the DNA is TGTGCCAGGGAAGACAGGGGCAACTATGGCTACACCTTC.

The CDR3 DNA follows: TGTGCCAGCAGCTTAGACGCCCCTCCGGGACTAGCGGGCCCCTCCTCGGCAGATACGCAGTATTTT. Amino acid sequence: CASSLDAPPGLAGPSSADTQYF. This chain connects TRBV11-3 to TRBJ2-3; 12 bases agree with TRBD2. Germline CDR1 is SGHNT and CDR2 is YENEEA. The CDR3 spans 22 residues. The J segment lost 4 bases and the V segment lost 0 bases, leaving 20 bases of the junction unmatched.

Here the CDR3 reads CASSVATPTGELFF. The CDR3 nucleotides are TGTGCCAGCAGCGTAGCTACACCCACCGGGGAGCTGTTTTTT. V is TRBV9 and J is TRBJ2-2; D not resolved. Trimming left V 0 bases short and J 4 bases short, with 7 bases between. The germline V gene has CDR1 SGDLS and CDR2 YYNGEE. The CDR3 loop spans 14 amino acids.

This clonotype has ten or more counts. The chain combines TRBV7-2 with TRBJ2-3; 8 bases are a match to TRBD2. Germline V gives CDR1 SGHTA, CDR2 FQGNSA. The V segment lost 5 bases and the J segment 1 base; nucleotides outside the gene matches: 11. The CDR3 totals 17 residues. The CDR3 DNA is TGTGCCAGCAGCCTTAGCGGGATTTGGTTCGGCACAGATACGCAGTATTTT. It yields the protein CASSLSGIWFGTDTQYF. Full variable domain (rest looked up from reference TRBV7-2 and TRBJ2-3): GAGVSQSPSNKVTEKGKDVELRCDPISGHTALYWYRQSLGQGLEFLIYFQGNSAPDKSGLPSDRFSAERTGGSVSTLTIQRTQQEDSAVYLCASSLSGIWFGTDTQYFGPGTRLTVL.

This clonotype was detected only once. CDR3: CASSPEAARWQFF. The CDR3 nucleotides read TGCGCCAGCAGCCCTGAGGCGGCCCGTTGGCAGTTCTTC. J is TRBJ2-1 and V is TRBV5-1, with D uncertain. Trimming removed 4 bases at V and 12 bases at J, with 17 bases between. The CDR3 sequence is 13 residues long. Germline loops: CDR1 SGHRS, CDR2 YFSETQ.

The V and J genes are TRBV13 and TRBJ2-3, with 13 bases aligning to TRBD2. The CDR3 totals 18 residues. Trimming removed 4 bases from V and 5 bases from J; junction bases left unmatched: 12. Germline V gives CDR1 PRHDT, CDR2 FYEKMQ (reference sequence). For the CDR3, the DNA is TGTGCCAGCAGCTCTCCACTAGGACTAGCGGGAGTTAGAGATACGCAGTATTTT. It translates to CASSSPLGLAGVRDTQYF.

This clonotype was seen a handful of times. Here the CDR3 reads CASKPGTSGSIEQFF. The CDR3, as DNA: TGTGCCAGTAAGCCCGGGACTAGCGGAAGTATTGAGCAGTTCTTC. The rearrangement joins TRBV19 to TRBJ2-1; 11 nucleotides agree with TRBD2. CDR3 length: 15 amino acids. V was clipped by 7 bases and J by 9 bases; unmatched bases: 11. In germline, CDR1 is LNHDA, CDR2 SQIVND (reference sequence).

As DNA, the CDR3 is TGTGCCAGCGGCCCCGGGAAAAAGACCCAGTACTTC. It specifies CASGPGKKTQYF. V and J are TRBV6-5 and TRBJ2-5; possibly TRBD2 for D (5 bases). The CDR3 is 12 amino acids. The V end was cut by 8 bases, the J end by 6 bases, with 13 bases between. From germline, CDR1 is MNHEY and CDR2 SVGAGI.

This clonotype was found a few times. The chain recombines TRBV4-2 with TRBJ2-7; the D gene is possibly TRBD2 (6 bases). The V and J ends lost 0 bases and 0 bases respectively, with 9 bases between them. Germline values: CDR1 LGHNA, CDR2 YNFKEQ. The CDR3 is made up of 15 amino acids. The CDR3 region is CASSQDLAASYEQYF. The CDR3 nucleotides are TGTGCCAGCAGCCAAGATTTAGCGGCCTCCTACGAGCAGTACTTC.

Comment on this clonotype: This could be a read error, since a much larger clone is one nucleotide away. CDR3 nucleotide sequence: TGTACCAGCAGCTTAATCGCTGCAGGGGGTGACGAGCAGTACTTC. It encodes CTSSLIAAGGDEQYF. The chain combines TRBV7-6 with TRBJ2-7, with TRBD1 matching over 7 bases. Germline CDR1 reads SGHVS; CDR2 reads FNYEAQ. The CDR3 runs 15 residues. The full variable domain, with the rest looked up from reference TRBV7-6 and TRBJ2-7, is GAGVSQSPRYKVTKRGQDVALRCDPISGHVSLYWYRQALGQGPEFLTYFNYEAQQDKSGLPNDRFSAERPEGSISTLTIQRTEQRDSAMYRCTSSLIAAGGDEQYFGPGTRLTVT.

This clonotype was seen only a few times. This sequence joins TRBV5-4 and TRBJ2-2; D is uncertain. The CDR3 is 13 residues long. The germline CDR1 and CDR2 sequences are SGHNT and YYREEE (reference sequence). V lost 7 bases, J lost 0 bases, and 7 bases lay in between. Here the CDR3 reads CASGNTNTGELFF. The CDR3 coding sequence is TGTGCCAGCGGGAACACGAACACCGGGGAGCTGTTTTTT. The whole variable domain, filled in from reference TRBV5-4 and TRBJ2-2, reads ETGVTQSPTHLIKTRGQQVTLRCSSQSGHNTVSWYQQALGQGPQFIFQYYREEENGRGNFPPRFSGLQFPNYSSELNVNALELDDSALYLCASGNTNTGELFFGEGSRLTVL.

The gene calls are TRBV11-2 and TRBJ2-7, with 7 bases matching TRBD1. The V gene end was trimmed by 10 bases and the J gene end by 0 bases; junction bases not matched to a gene: 6. Germline CDR1 SGHAT, CDR2 FQNNGV. This CDR3 has 13 amino acids. The CDR3 spells CAILRGPSYEQYF. In DNA form, the CDR3 reads TGTGCCATCCTAAGGGGGCCCTCCTACGAGCAGTACTTC.

With respect to this clonotype: The junction differs from germline at one of its ends, possibly a read error. The rearrangement uses TRBV4-3 and TRBJ2-2, with TRBD2 identical over 8 bases. The CDR3 totals 17 residues. In germline, CDR1 is LGHNA, CDR2 YSLEER. The DNA of the CDR3 is TGCGCCAGCAGCCAAGAAACTAGCGGACTAAACATCGGGGAGCTGTTTTTT. It specifies CASSQETSGLNIGELFF.

This clonotype was seen only a few times. This chain uses TRBV11-2 with TRBJ2-7, with a possible D match to TRBD2 (6 bases). The CDR3 has 15 residues. V was clipped by 5 bases and J by 11 bases, with 25 bases between them. Per germline, CDR1 SGHAT and CDR2 FQNNGV. The CDR3 region has the DNA TGTGCCAGCAGCCTGGGTGCGGGACCGACTACGAGGGAGTACTTC. This codes for CASSLGAGPTTREYF.

In regard to this clonotype: The final CDR3 position lacks the conserved phenylalanine or tryptophan, pointing to a likely read error. CDR3 protein: CASSLTWDRGRVRQPQHI. Here the CDR3 DNA reads TGTGCCAGCAGCTTAACATGGGACAGGGGACGTGTCCGTCAGCCCCAGCATATT. The chain joins TRBV7-8 to TRBJ1-5, with TRBD1 matching 10 bases. With V trimmed by 2 bases and J by 6 bases, 13 bases remained unmatched. The CDR3 spans 18 residues. Germline CDR1 reads SGHVS; CDR2 reads FQNEAQ.

For this clonotype: The junction differs from germline at one of its ends, possibly a read error. The chain joins TRBV12-3 or TRBV12-4 to TRBJ1-4; 10 bases match TRBD1. This CDR3 is built from 12 residues. The chain's CDR3 is CASSGTGEKLLF. In DNA form, the CDR3 reads TGTGCCAGCAGCGGGACAGGGGAAAAACTGTTATTT.

On this clonotype: Given a much more abundant clone one base away, this may be a read error. This rearrangement joins TRBV7-2 to TRBJ2-3; D gene uncertain. This CDR3 is built from 13 residues. CDR1 and CDR2 (germline): SGHTA, FQGNSA. The CDR3 loop is CAGSLVPSDTQYF. CDR3 nucleotide sequence: TGTGCCGGCAGCCTCGTGCCCTCTGATACGCAGTATTTT. Looking up the rest from reference TRBV7-2 and TRBJ2-3 gives the full variable domain: GAGVSQSPSNKVTEKGKDVELRCDPISGHTALYWYRQSLGQGLEFLIYFQGNSAPDKSGLPSDRFSAERTGGSVSTLTIQRTQQEDSAVYLCAGSLVPSDTQYFGPGTRLTVL.

This clonotype was picked up many times. The rearrangement links TRBV7-9 to TRBJ2-7, with 7 positions matching TRBD1. CDR1 is SEHNR and CDR2 is FQNEAQ in the germline V gene (reference sequence). Germline trimming cut 5 bases from V and 0 bases from J; bases unmatched to any gene: 1. The CDR3 has 13 residues. The CDR3 DNA sequence: TGTGCCAGCAGCGGGGACAGCTCCTACGAGCAGTACTTC. This codes for CASSGDSSYEQYF.